Listed below are T cell receptor beta chains from one sample, sequenced in a study of blood T cell repertoires in COVID-19. Profiled with immunoSEQ multiplex PCR; TCRdb holds only in-frame clones, not every one. The sample lists roughly 85,000 clones, approximately 90% seen once, with less than 35% in the top ten. What was sequenced was peripheral blood. These receptors were obtained from a man between 45 and 60 years old with active or convalescent COVID-19. CDR3s include the opening cysteine and the closing phenylalanine or tryptophan. The D gene is left open where the match is weak. Size values are once, few and many counts, or a class for expanded clones, and some rows have none.

d_gene,len,v_gene,j_gene,abundance,CDR3nt,CDR3aa
NA,14,TRBV5-1,TRBJ2-3,NA,TGCGCCAGCAGCGAGACAGGTCACACAGATACGCAGTATTTT,CASSETGHTDTQYF
TRBD1,17,TRBV4-1,TRBJ1-4,NA,TGCGCCAGTACGGGACAGGGATTCTTAGGGGCCTCGGAAAAACTGTTTTTT,CASTGQGFLGASEKLFF
NA,15,TRBV9,TRBJ1-2,NA,TGTGCCAGCAGCGTAGGGCCTCCCGAGCGGGGGGGCTACACCTTC,CASSVGPPERGGYTF
NA,13,TRBV9,TRBJ2-5,NA,TGTGCCAGCAGCGTAGGCGGCCAAGAGACCCAGTACTTC,CASSVGGQETQYF
NA,18,TRBV18,TRBJ2-5,once,TGTGCCAGCTCACCACCGAATCCCGGAGGGCCTCGACGAGAGACCCAGTACTTC,CASSPPNPGGPRRETQYF
TRBD1,14,TRBV25-1,TRBJ1-4,NA,TGTGCCAGCAGTGAACCAGGGGGCGGTGAAAAACTGTTTTTT,CASSEPGGGEKLFF
NA,15,TRBV5-1,TRBJ2-2,NA,TGCGCCAGCAGCTTGGGGCAGGTTAACACCGGGGAGCTGTTTTTT,CASSLGQVNTGELFF
NA,14,TRBV2,TRBJ2-7,NA,TGTGCCAGCAGTGAAGCGCGTGGCGGCCCCGAGCAGTACTTC,CASSEARGGPEQYF
TRBD2,18,TRBV19,TRBJ2-3,NA,TGTGCCAGTAGTATCCCCAGCGGGATTATTATTGGCACAGATACGCAGTATTTT,CASSIPSGIIIGTDTQYF
NA,12,TRBV28,TRBJ2-7,NA,TGTGCCAGCAGTCCAGCGGTGTACGAGCAGTACTTC,CASSPAVYEQYF
TRBD1,13,TRBV12-3/TRBV12-4,TRBJ2-7,NA,TGTGCCAGCAGTCGGAACAGGGGGTACGAGCAGTACTTC,CASSRNRGYEQYF